These 10 T cell receptor beta chains came from one sample sequenced in a study of metastatic and nonmetastatic thyroid tumors. TCRdb re-called the PCR reads via MiXCR. The sample consists of 45,000 to 60,000 clones, approximately 17% of them appearing once. No patient received treatment before thyroid surgery. The material sequenced was blood. The receptors come from a female donor with papillary thyroid cancer or a benign thyroid nodule (not recorded which). Some clones in this sample may be carry-over from other donors' samples.

The sample holds many counts of this clone. The chain's CDR3 is CASSLEGGDNEQFF. The CDR3 DNA reads TGCGCCAGCAGCTTGGAAGGGGGTGACAATGAGCAGTTCTTC. This chain connects TRBV5-1 to TRBJ2-1; TRBD1 might be the D (6 bases). Trimming took 0 bases from V and 5 from J, leaving 9 bases between them. Germline V gene lookup returns CDR1 SGHRS and CDR2 YFSETQ. There are 14 residues in the CDR3. The full variable domain, rest sourced from reference TRBV5-1 and TRBJ2-1, is KAGVTQTPRYLIKTRGQQVTLSCSPISGHRSVSWYQQTPGQGLQFLFEYFSETQRNKGNFPGRFSGRQFSNSRSEMNVSTLELGDSALYLCASSLEGGDNEQFFGPGTRLTVL.

This clone is deemed medium-sized (0.01 to 0.1%). For the CDR3, the DNA is TGTGCCAGCAGTGATAAAGGGGGCGAGCAGTACTTC. As protein: CASSDKGGEQYF. This sequence joins TRBV6-1 and TRBJ2-7; possible D gene TRBD1, 6 bases. Looked up from germline, CDR1 is MNHNS and CDR2 is SASEGT. The CDR3 loop spans 12 amino acids. Trimming removed 3 bases at V and 6 bases at J, with 9 bases between.

This clone occurred many times. The chain employs TRBV24-1 and TRBJ2-1; 7 nucleotides align to TRBD1. J gave up 8 bases and V 3 bases, and 12 bases lay outside the gene matches. Germline CDR1 KGHDR, CDR2 SFDVKD. There are 16 residues in the CDR3. The chain's CDR3 is CATSDPYRGGVDEQFF. CDR3 nucleotides: TGTGCCACCAGTGATCCTTACAGGGGTGGCGTAGATGAGCAGTTCTTC.

This clone came up a few times. The chain carries TRBV2 and TRBJ2-3; D is unclear. The CDR3 sequence is 13 residues long. Germline CDR1 SNHLY, CDR2 FYNNEI. Trimming pared 6 bases from V and 2 bases from J, leaving 9 bases between. The CDR3 is CASSARVTDTQYF. The CDR3 DNA sequence: TGTGCCAGCAGCGCCAGAGTCACAGATACGCAGTATTTT.

Notes on this clone: A much bigger clone sits one base away, suggesting this may be a read error. The genes are TRBV5-4 and TRBJ2-5; TRBD1 might be the D (6 bases). The V end lost 8 bases, the J end lost 7 bases, and 18 bases lay between the germline ends. Germline CDR1 SGHNT, CDR2 YYREEE (reference sequence). This CDR3 region has 13 residues. CDR3 region: CARRDTDRGTQYF. The DNA for the CDR3 is TGTGCCAGACGGGACACCGACCGTGGGACCCAGTACTTC.

This clone occurred many times. The chain has TRBV18 and TRBJ1-2; D is unresolved. The ends were cut back, 3 bases at V and 4 bases at J, with 18 bases in the middle. The CDR3 totals 16 residues. CDR1 is KGHSH and CDR2 is LQKENI in the germline V gene. CDR3 DNA: TGTGCCAGCTCACCCGCTCCTAGGCCAGTCCCCTATGGCTACACCTTC. Its translation: CASSPAPRPVPYGYTF.

The chain is built from TRBV5-8 and TRBJ2-1, with D unclear. Germline V gives CDR1 SGHTS, CDR2 YDEGEE. This CDR3 is built from 13 residues. V lost 3 bases and J 4 bases, leaving 8 bases between the germline ends. The CDR3 is CASSYDKYNEQFF. CDR3 nucleotide sequence: TGTGCCAGCAGCTACGACAAATACAATGAGCAGTTCTTC. Filled out from reference TRBV5-8 and TRBJ2-1, the complete variable domain reads EAGVTQSPTHLIKTRGQQATLRCSPISGHTSVYWYQQALGLGLQFLLWYDEGEERNRGNFPPRFSGRQFPNYSSELNVNALELEDSALYLCASSYDKYNEQFFGPGTRLTVL.

Ten or more counts support this clone. V usage is TRBV29-1 and J usage is TRBJ2-7, with D possibly being TRBD2 (7 bases). From germline, CDR1 is SQVTM and CDR2 ANQGSEA. The CDR3 has 14 residues. V was cut by 4 bases and J by 6 bases, with 19 bases left in between. The CDR3 DNA follows: TGCAGCGTTGCCCTGGGAGGGGGGGGGTTCGAGCAGTACTTC. Its protein is CSVALGGGGFEQYF.

This clone was detected ten times or more. Here the CDR3 DNA reads TGTGCCAGCAGTTACGGGCTGGCGACTCAGTACTTC. This translates into CASSYGLATQYF. The chain uses TRBV6-5 and TRBJ2-7; D is unresolved. Germline values: CDR1 MNHEY, CDR2 SVGAGI. V shed 2 bases and J shed 10 bases, with 12 bases lying between them. The CDR3 contains 12 residues.

The genes are TRBV7-2 and TRBJ2-7; 7 positions agree with TRBD2. V lost 2 bases, J lost 2 bases, and 6 bases stayed unmatched. The CDR3 is made up of 15 amino acids. Germline V gene lookup returns CDR1 SGHTA and CDR2 FQGNSA. The CDR3 spells CASSLLSSGTYEQYF. The DNA for the CDR3 is TGTGCCAGCAGCTTACTGTCTAGCGGAACCTACGAGCAGTACTTC.